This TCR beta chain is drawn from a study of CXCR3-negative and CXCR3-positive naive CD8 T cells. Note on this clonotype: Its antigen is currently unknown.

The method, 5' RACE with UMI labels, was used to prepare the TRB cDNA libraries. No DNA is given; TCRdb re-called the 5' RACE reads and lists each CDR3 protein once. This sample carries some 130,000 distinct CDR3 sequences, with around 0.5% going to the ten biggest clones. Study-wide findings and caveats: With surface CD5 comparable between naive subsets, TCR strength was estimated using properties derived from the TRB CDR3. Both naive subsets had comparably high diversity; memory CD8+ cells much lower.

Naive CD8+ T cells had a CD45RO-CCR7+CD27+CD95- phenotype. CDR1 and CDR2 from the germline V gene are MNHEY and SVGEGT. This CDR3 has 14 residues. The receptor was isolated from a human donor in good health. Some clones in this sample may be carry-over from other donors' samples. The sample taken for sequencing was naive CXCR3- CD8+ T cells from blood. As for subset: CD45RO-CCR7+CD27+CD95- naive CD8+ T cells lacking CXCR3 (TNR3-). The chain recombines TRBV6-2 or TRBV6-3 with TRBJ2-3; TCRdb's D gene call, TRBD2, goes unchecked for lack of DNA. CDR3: CASSYQRGDLTQYF.